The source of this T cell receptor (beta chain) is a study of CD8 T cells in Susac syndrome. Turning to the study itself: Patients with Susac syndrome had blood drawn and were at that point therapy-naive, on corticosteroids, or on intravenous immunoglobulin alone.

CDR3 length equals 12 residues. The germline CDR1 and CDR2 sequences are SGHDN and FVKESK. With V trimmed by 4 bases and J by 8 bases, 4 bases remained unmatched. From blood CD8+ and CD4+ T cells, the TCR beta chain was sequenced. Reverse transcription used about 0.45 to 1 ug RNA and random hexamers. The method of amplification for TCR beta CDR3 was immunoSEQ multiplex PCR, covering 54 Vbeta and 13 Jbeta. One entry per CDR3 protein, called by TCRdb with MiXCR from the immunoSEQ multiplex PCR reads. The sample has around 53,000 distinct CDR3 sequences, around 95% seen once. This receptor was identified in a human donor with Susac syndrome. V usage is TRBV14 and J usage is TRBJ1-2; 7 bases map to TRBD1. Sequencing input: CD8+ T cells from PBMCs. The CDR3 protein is CASSPGQMGYTF. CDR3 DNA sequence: TGTGCCAGCAGCCCGGGACAGATGGGCTACACCTTC.